The T cell receptor beta chain described here comes from a study of response to subunit inactivated influenza vaccine. TCRdb ran MiXCR on the RT-PCR reads and lists one entry per CDR3 protein. The sample includes under 550,000 distinct CDR3 sequences, about 7.2% seen only once; the top ten take around 14%. V shed 1 base, J shed 3 bases, and the junction held 4 bases outside the gene matches. Germline CDR1 SGHRS, CDR2 YFSETQ. The CDR3 contains 15 residues. This clonotype was seen ten or more times. The chain uses TRBV5-1 and TRBJ2-1, with 7 bases identical to TRBD2. The clonotype was recovered from a man aged 45-69 years who received an inactivated influenza vaccine. The sequencing used PBMCs from blood, collected 23 to 25 months after vaccination. CDR3: CASSLIPSGYNEQFF. CDR3 sequence (DNA): TGCGCCAGCAGCTTGATCCCTAGCGGCTACAATGAGCAGTTCTTC. The variable domain in full, completed from reference TRBV5-1 and TRBJ2-1, reads KAGVTQTPRYLIKTRGQQVTLSCSPISGHRSVSWYQQTPGQGLQFLFEYFSETQRNKGNFPGRFSGRQFSNSRSEMNVSTLELGDSALYLCASSLIPSGYNEQFFGPGTRLTVL.